This T cell receptor (beta chain) was captured by sequencing in a study of T-cell memory formation after mild COVID-19. Looking at the study overall: Largely, the TCR clusters proved donor specific. Regarding the study as a whole: Chiefly within CM and EM were the contracting CD4+ clones; CD8+ ones were within EMRA. Some clones that responded were present in memory (sampled pre-infection), which suggests cross-reactive memory joined. Day 15 to 85 contracting clones showed balanced CD4/CD8; day 15 to 37 expanders favored CD4+.

Turning to this clonotype: As yet, its antigen is unknown.

In TCRdb, the 5' RACE reads were re-called with MiXCR into one record per CDR3 protein. This sample has 470,000 or so distinct CDR3 sequences, with approximately 19% found just once. The CDR3 totals 14 residues. Trimming stripped 5 bases from V and 12 bases from J, with 22 bases between. Source material: PBMCs or a T cell subset sorted from them (not recorded which). The chain joins TRBV12-3 or TRBV12-4 to TRBJ1-2; the D gene is possibly TRBD1 (6 bases). This TCR came from a man aged 18 to 30 who had mild COVID-19 (a few samples of this study predate the infection). Cell type and time point are not known. The CDR3 coding sequence is TGTGCCAGCAGTAAAGGGTGGGACAACGCCTTTCACACCTTC. It specifies CASSKGWDNAFHTF.